This TCR beta chain was retrieved from a study of shared clonotypes between healthy human individuals. Study-level background: With ages of 18 to 49, the donors were a couple of women and a few men. Study conclusions and caveats: Non-shared clonotypes showed lower generation probabilities than clonotypes common to all four donors.

Naive CD45RA+ and memory CD45RA-negative subsets were split from CD4+ cells. The CDR3 has 18 amino acids. Trimming cost V 6 bases and J 6 bases; bases outside gene matches: 22. Germline V gives CDR1 MRHNA, CDR2 SNTAGT. TCRdb's copy holds only in-frame clones and misses some; the assay was immunoSEQ multiplex PCR. The sample records about 510,000 clones, 96% being singletons. With respect to this clone: Its matching antigen is unknown.

Sequencing was done on a sample of naive CD4+ T cells sorted from blood. Subset specified: CD45RA+ positively selected. This rearrangement joins TRBV6-4 to TRBJ2-7, with 8 bases fitting TRBD2. This clonotype was obtained from a woman in her 30s in good health. Written as DNA, the CDR3 is TGTGCCAGCAGGCCTTCCCCCACTCCTGCCCGGGGGGGAAGCGAGCAGTACTTC. Protein sequence: CASRPSPTPARGGSEQYF.